The 32 T cell receptor beta chains below were found in one sample sequenced in a study of control samples from healthy donors and cancer patients. The repertoire was sequenced with immunoSEQ multiplex PCR; TCRdb's copy has only in-frame clones and lacks some. The sample has 150,000 to 200,000 clones, 85% to 95% seen once. Source material: blood. The receptors stem from a woman aged 18-29 years in good health.

The chain is built from TRBV5-4 and TRBJ2-1, with a possible D match to TRBD2 (6 bases). The CDR3 runs 17 residues. V was shortened by 5 bases and J by 3 bases, with 21 bases between the two germline ends. Germline V gene data show CDR1 as SGHNT and CDR2 as YYREEE (reference sequence). CDR3: CASRSSLDSGGYNEQFF. CDR3 bases: TGTGCCAGCAGGTCCTCCCTCGACTCCGGGGGCTACAATGAGCAGTTCTTC. Full variable domain (outside the CDR3, taken from reference TRBV5-4 and TRBJ2-1): ETGVTQSPTHLIKTRGQQVTLRCSSQSGHNTVSWYQQALGQGPQFIFQYYREEENGRGNFPPRFSGLQFPNYSSELNVNALELDDSALYLCASRSSLDSGGYNEQFFGPGTRLTVL.

This CDR3 reads CASSLGDYSNQPQHF. The CDR3 bases are TGTGCCAGCAGCTTAGGGGATTATAGCAATCAGCCCCAGCATTTT. V is TRBV7-2 and J is TRBJ1-5; D is unresolved. Germline V gives CDR1 SGHTA, CDR2 FQGNSA. The germline V and J ends were trimmed by 1 base and 0 bases, with 7 bases remaining between them. The CDR3 extends over 15 amino acids.

The V gene is TRBV28, the J gene TRBJ1-3; tentatively, D is TRBD1 (5 bases). Trimming took 6 bases from V and 2 from J, leaving 11 bases between them. The CDR3 extends over 14 amino acids. The V gene's germline CDR1 is MDHEN and CDR2 SYDVKM. Here the CDR3 DNA reads TGTGCCAGCAGCATGGCAGGGCCTGGAAACACCATATATTTT. It yields the protein CASSMAGPGNTIYF. Combining the CDR3 with reference TRBV28 and TRBJ1-3 gives the whole variable domain DVKVTQSSRYLVKRTGEKVFLECVQDMDHENMFWYRQDPGLGLRLIYFSYDVKMKEKGDIPEGYSVSREKKERFSLILESASTNQTSMYLCASSMAGPGNTIYFGEGSWLTVV.

This clone has only a few counts. This chain links TRBV7-6 with TRBJ2-3; D is perhaps TRBD1 (5 bases). The ends were cut back, 5 bases at V and 6 bases at J, with 15 bases in the middle. Germline CDR1 is SGHVS and CDR2 is FNYEAQ. The CDR3 is made up of 14 amino acids. The CDR3 reads CASSLGVRMDTQYF. In DNA form, the CDR3 reads TGTGCCAGCAGCCTAGGGGTCAGAATGGATACGCAGTATTTT. Filled out from reference TRBV7-6 and TRBJ2-3, the complete variable domain reads GAGVSQSPRYKVTKRGQDVALRCDPISGHVSLYWYRQALGQGPEFLTYFNYEAQQDKSGLPNDRFSAERPEGSISTLTIQRTEQRDSAMYRCASSLGVRMDTQYFGPGTRLTVL.

The rearrangement links TRBV27 to TRBJ1-2, with 8 nucleotides matching TRBD1. The germline V gene has CDR1 MNHEY and CDR2 SMNVEV (reference sequence). This CDR3 has 16 residues. Unmatched junction bases numbered 11, after V lost 4 bases and J lost 4 bases. This chain's CDR3 is CASSSTGQGLGYGYTF. For the CDR3, the DNA is TGTGCCAGCAGTTCTACCGGACAGGGACTAGGCTATGGCTACACCTTC.

The gene calls are TRBV10-3 and TRBJ1-1; maybe TRBD1 (6 bases). The CDR3 has 15 residues. Germline-derived CDR1 and CDR2 are ENHRY and SYGVKD. V was clipped by 10 bases and J by 1 base, with 19 bases between them. Here the CDR3 reads CATEPWGGRNTEAFF. For the CDR3, the DNA is TGTGCCACCGAACCTTGGGGGGGCAGGAACACTGAAGCTTTCTTT.

The J gene is TRBJ1-2, the V gene TRBV11-3; no definite D call. V lost 5 bases and J 2 bases, leaving 12 bases between the germline ends. Germline V gene lookup returns CDR1 SGHNT and CDR2 YENEEA. The CDR3 loop spans 14 amino acids. CDR3 residues: CASSHPPGNYGYTF. In nucleotides, the CDR3 is TGTGCCAGCAGCCACCCCCCAGGAAACTATGGCTACACCTTC.

This clone was counted a single time. The chain uses TRBV20-1 and TRBJ1-1; D not resolved. Between the trimmed V and J ends, which lost 3 bases and 0 bases, there was a span of 11 bases. Germline V gene lookup returns CDR1 DFQATT and CDR2 SNEGSKA (reference sequence). CDR3 length: 14 residues. As DNA, the CDR3 is TGCAGTGCTAGTAACTCCGGGATGAACACTGAAGCTTTCTTT. Translating gives CSASNSGMNTEAFF.

The rearrangement joins TRBV7-3 to TRBJ1-1; D uncertain. This CDR3 comprises 14 residues. Germline assignment: CDR1 SGHTA and CDR2 FQGTGA. Trimming took 0 bases from V and 1 from J, leaving 6 bases between them. CDR3 amino acids: CASSLTGGNTEAFF. The CDR3 coding sequence is TGTGCCAGCAGCTTAACCGGAGGGAACACTGAAGCTTTCTTT.

This rearrangement joins TRBV7-3 to TRBJ1-6, with 8 bases lining up with TRBD1. The germline CDR1 and CDR2 sequences are SGHTA and FQGTGA. There are 15 residues in the CDR3. Unmatched junction bases numbered 6, after V lost 4 bases and J lost 7 bases. For the CDR3, the DNA is TGTGCCAGCAGCTCCGGGACAGGCCTAAATTCACCCCTCCACTTT. As protein: CASSSGTGLNSPLHF.

This chain connects TRBV4-1 to TRBJ2-7; 7 positions agree with TRBD2. This CDR3 region has 17 residues. CDR1 MGHRA and CDR2 YSYEKL come from the germline V gene. V shed 3 bases, J shed 0 bases, and the junction held 11 bases outside the gene matches. The CDR3 region has the DNA TGCGCCAGCAGCCAGAGTCTTGGCGGGAGTCGCTCCTACGAGCAGTACTTC. Amino acids: CASSQSLGGSRSYEQYF.

The chain has TRBV6-2 or TRBV6-3 and TRBJ1-1, with D unclear. In germline, CDR1 is MNHEY, CDR2 SVGEGT. This CDR3 has 12 residues. Trimming removed 5 bases from V and 8 bases from J, with 12 bases in between. This chain's CDR3 is CASSAQRNEAFF. The CDR3 nucleotides are TGTGCCAGCAGTGCCCAAAGGAACGAAGCTTTCTTT.

This chain joins TRBV5-5 and TRBJ2-5; D might be TRBD1 (6 bases). The ends were cut back, 0 bases at V and 4 bases at J, with 13 bases in the middle. CDR1 and CDR2 from the germline V gene are SGHKS and YYEKEE (reference sequence). There are 15 residues in the CDR3. The CDR3: CASSLVQGARETQYF. The CDR3 DNA follows: TGTGCCAGCAGCTTGGTACAGGGAGCCCGAGAGACCCAGTACTTC.

The chain employs TRBV5-1 and TRBJ2-2; D possibly corresponds to TRBD2 (5 bases). Germline CDR1 and CDR2: SGHRS and YFSETQ. The CDR3 runs 14 residues. V was pared by 0 bases and J by 5 bases, with 8 bases between. As DNA, the CDR3 is TGCGCCAGCAGCTTGGAAGGGAGAACCGGGGAGCTGTTTTTT. It is translated as CASSLEGRTGELFF.

The J gene is TRBJ2-2, the V gene TRBV5-6; TRBD1 might be the D (5 bases). The CDR3 length is 12 residues. CDR1 and CDR2 (germline): SGHDT, YYEEEE. Trimming shortened V by 2 bases and J by 7 bases, and 6 bases separated the two germline ends. The CDR3 protein is CASSLGDGELFF. The CDR3 DNA follows: TGTGCCAGCAGCTTAGGGGACGGGGAGCTGTTTTTT.

This sequence joins TRBV18 and TRBJ2-7; TRBD1 or TRBD2 may be the D gene (5 bases each). The ends were cut back, 2 bases at V and 3 bases at J, with 14 bases in the middle. The CDR3 consists of 15 residues. Germline assignment: CDR1 KGHSH and CDR2 LQKENI. The DNA for the CDR3 is TGTGCCAGCTCACCAGAGCAGGGACGTTTCTACGAGCAGTACTTC. This encodes CASSPEQGRFYEQYF. Using reference TRBV18 and TRBJ2-7 for the parts outside the CDR3, the full variable domain is NAGVMQNPRHLVRRRGQEARLRCSPMKGHSHVYWYRQLPEEGLKFMVYLQKENIIDESGMPKERFSAEFPKEGPSILRIQQVVRGDSAAYFCASSPEQGRFYEQYFGPGTRLTVT.

The chain has TRBV5-1 and TRBJ2-3; 15 nucleotides match TRBD2. V dropped 6 bases and J dropped 6; count of bases not matched to a gene: 8. Germline CDR1 reads SGHRS; CDR2 reads YFSETQ. The CDR3 spans 16 residues. CDR3 amino acids: CASTGLAGGIGDTQYF. The CDR3 coding sequence is TGCGCCAGCACCGGACTAGCGGGAGGGATCGGGGATACGCAGTATTTT.

The chain uses TRBV18 and TRBJ1-2; D is perhaps TRBD1 (6 bases). Germline-derived CDR1 and CDR2 are KGHSH and LQKENI. The V end was cut by 5 bases, the J end by 8 bases, with 12 bases between. The CDR3 covers 12 residues. CDR3 sequence (DNA): TGTGCCAGCTCAGAAGCAGGGGACGGCTACACCTTC. It translates to CASSEAGDGYTF.

This clone has only one observation. The genes are TRBV2 and TRBJ1-2; D not resolved. Germline lookup yields CDR1 SNHLY and CDR2 FYNNEI. CDR3 length equals 14 residues. Trimming stripped 4 bases from V and 3 bases from J, with 12 bases between. The CDR3 coding sequence is TGTGCCAGCAGTGTAACTCGGGTGGACTATGGCTACACCTTC. This sequence encodes CASSVTRVDYGYTF.

This clone was observed a few times. This rearrangement joins TRBV24-1 to TRBJ1-1; 7 bases are shared with TRBD1. Germline values: CDR1 KGHDR, CDR2 SFDVKD. There are 14 residues in the CDR3. The V and J ends lost 3 bases and 8 bases, in that order; junction bases with no gene match: 8. CDR3 DNA: TGTGCCACCAGTGATACCTCGACAGGGAACGAAGCTTTCTTT. It specifies CATSDTSTGNEAFF.

The chain has TRBV3-1 (or the pseudogene TRBV3-2) and TRBJ1-5; unclear D gene. V was clipped by 0 bases and J by 5 bases, with 8 bases between them. The CDR3 extends over 14 amino acids. CDR1 and CDR2 from the germline V gene are LGHDT and YNNKEL (reference sequence). CDR3 sequence reads: CASSQDTVHQPQHF. The CDR3 nucleotides read TGTGCCAGCAGCCAAGATACAGTGCATCAGCCCCAGCATTTT.

The chain is built from TRBV2 and TRBJ2-5; 10 positions match TRBD2. Per germline, CDR1 SNHLY and CDR2 FYNNEI. The J segment lost 5 bases and the V segment lost 4 bases, leaving 10 bases of the junction unmatched. This CDR3 has 16 residues. The DNA of the CDR3 is TGTGCCAGCAGTGTGGAGACCAGCGGGGGGGCGGAGACCCAGTACTTC. This codes for CASSVETSGGAETQYF.

The CDR3 loop is CASSYRGHPAGELFF. CDR3 coding DNA: TGTGCCAGCAGTTACCGAGGACACCCGGCCGGGGAGCTGTTTTTT. The V call is TRBV6-6, the J call TRBJ2-2, with a tentative D call TRBD1 (5 bases). The CDR3 covers 15 residues. The germline gives CDR1 MNHNY, CDR2 SVGAGI (reference sequence). V was clipped by 2 bases and J by 6 bases, with 13 bases between them.

The rearrangement uses TRBV6-6 and TRBJ2-3; 8 bases agree with TRBD1. Trimming at V came to 2 bases and at J to 5 bases, leaving 3 bases not matched to a gene. This CDR3 is 14 amino acids long. In germline, CDR1 is MNHNY, CDR2 SVGAGI (reference sequence). CDR3 protein: CASSYEGTGDTQYF. Written as DNA, the CDR3 is TGTGCCAGCAGTTACGAAGGGACAGGAGATACGCAGTATTTT.

This rearrangement joins TRBV27 to TRBJ1-6; D gene uncertain. The CDR3 loop spans 14 amino acids. The germline V gene has CDR1 MNHEY and CDR2 SMNVEV (reference sequence). Trimming stripped 0 bases from V and 7 bases from J, with 7 bases between. CDR3 region: CASSLSLLNSPLHF. CDR3 DNA sequence: TGTGCCAGCAGTTTATCCCTACTCAATTCACCCCTCCACTTT.

The J gene is TRBJ1-2, the V gene TRBV19; no clear D. The CDR3 runs to 15 residues. V lost 10 bases, J lost 0 bases, and 18 bases lay in between. Per germline, CDR1 LNHDA and CDR2 SQIVND (reference sequence). CDR3 sequence: CAISSTAVANYGYTF. DNA for the CDR3: TGTGCCATCTCCTCCACGGCGGTAGCTAACTATGGCTACACCTTC.

J is TRBJ1-2 and V is TRBV24-1, with D hard to call. This CDR3 spans 13 amino acids. The germline gives CDR1 KGHDR, CDR2 SFDVKD. The V gene lost 4 bases and the J gene lost 5 bases, with 10 bases spanning the gap. CDR3 in amino acids: CATSDSSEYGYTF. The CDR3 nucleotides are TGTGCCACCAGTGACTCTTCAGAATATGGCTACACCTTC.

The chain combines TRBV7-8 with TRBJ1-3; D unresolved. V was shortened by 0 bases and J by 4 bases, with 4 bases between the two germline ends. The V gene's germline CDR1 is SGHVS and CDR2 FQNEAQ. The CDR3 spans 13 residues. The CDR3 sequence is CASSLAGGNTIYF. Written as DNA, the CDR3 is TGTGCCAGCAGCTTAGCAGGGGGAAACACCATATATTTT.

This clone was observed once. At one end, the junction sequence differs from germline, possibly due to a read error. CDR3 DNA: TGTGCCAGCAGCTTACACCCTGGGACTAGCGAGCACTTC. Translation: CASSLHPGTSEHF. J is TRBJ2-7 and V is TRBV11-2, with 10 bases aligning to TRBD2. The CDR3 is made up of 13 amino acids. Germline CDR1 and CDR2: SGHAT and FQNNGV.

V and J are TRBV5-4 and TRBJ1-1; possible D gene TRBD1, 5 bases. Germline V gene lookup returns CDR1 SGHNT and CDR2 YYREEE (reference sequence). The CDR3 extends over 15 amino acids. Trimming left V 4 bases short and J 4 bases short, with 17 bases between. CDR3 sequence (DNA): TGTGCCAGCAGCCGCCTCGACATTAGGGGCACTGAAGCTTTCTTT. Its translation is CASSRLDIRGTEAFF.

The chain links TRBV5-6 to TRBJ1-3, with a weak D call TRBD1 (5 bases). The V and J ends lost 3 bases and 0 bases respectively, with 22 bases between them. The germline CDR1 and CDR2 sequences are SGHDT and YYEEEE. The CDR3 runs to 19 residues. The CDR3 loop reads CASSSTGLLFQSSGNTIYF. For the CDR3, the DNA is TGTGCCAGCAGCTCCACAGGCCTACTTTTCCAGAGCTCTGGAAACACCATATATTTT.

This sequence joins TRBV6-2 or TRBV6-3 and TRBJ2-7; tentatively, D is TRBD1 (5 bases). The CDR3 totals 16 residues. V lost 0 bases and J lost 0, with 12 bases in between. The germline gives CDR1 MNHEY, CDR2 SVGEGT. CDR3 DNA: TGTGCCAGCAGTTACTCTCCTGACAGAAGCTCCTACGAGCAGTACTTC. It codes for CASSYSPDRSSYEQYF.